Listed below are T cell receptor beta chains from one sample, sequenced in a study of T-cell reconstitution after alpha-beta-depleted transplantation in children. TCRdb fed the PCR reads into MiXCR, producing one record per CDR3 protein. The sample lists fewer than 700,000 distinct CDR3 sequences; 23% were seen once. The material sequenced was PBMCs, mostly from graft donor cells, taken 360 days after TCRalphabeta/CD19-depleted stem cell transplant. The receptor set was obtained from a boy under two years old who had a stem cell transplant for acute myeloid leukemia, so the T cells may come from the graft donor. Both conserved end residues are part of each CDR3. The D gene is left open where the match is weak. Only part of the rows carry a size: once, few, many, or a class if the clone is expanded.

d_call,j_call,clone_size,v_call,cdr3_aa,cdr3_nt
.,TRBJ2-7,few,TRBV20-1,CSAKPHRDLYEQYF,TGCAGTGCTAAACCACACAGGGACCTCTACGAGCAGTACTTC
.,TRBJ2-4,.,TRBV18,CASSPKWDTHPKNIQYF,TGTGCCAGCTCACCAAAGTGGGACACCCATCCCAAAAACATTCAGTACTTC
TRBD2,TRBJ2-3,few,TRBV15,CATRVASGAVDTQYF,TGTGCCACTCGGGTGGCTAGCGGGGCGGTAGATACGCAGTATTTT
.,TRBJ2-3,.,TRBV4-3,CASSQDIAGRPADTQYF,TGCGCCAGCAGCCAAGATATTGCGGGGAGGCCGGCAGATACGCAGTATTTT
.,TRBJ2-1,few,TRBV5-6,CASRQGLYNEQFF,TGTGCCAGCAGACAGGGTCTCTACAATGAGCAGTTCTTC
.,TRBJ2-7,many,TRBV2,CASSEVDVSYEQYF,TGTGCCAGCAGTGAAGTGGATGTCTCCTACGAGCAGTACTTC
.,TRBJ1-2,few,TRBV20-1,CSAWIQGLGYGYTF,TGCAGTGCGTGGATCCAGGGGTTGGGGTATGGCTACACCTTC
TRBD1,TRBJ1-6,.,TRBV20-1,CSAVPGQGGNSPLHF,TGCAGTGCAGTTCCGGGACAGGGTGGGAATTCACCCCTCCACTTT
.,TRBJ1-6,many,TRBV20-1,CSASRESSYNSPLHF,TGCAGTGCTTCAAGAGAGAGCTCCTATAATTCACCCCTCCACTTT
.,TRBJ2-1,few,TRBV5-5,CASSNGQFYNEQFF,TGTGCCAGCAGCAACGGACAGTTCTACAATGAGCAGTTCTTC
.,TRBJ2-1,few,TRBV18,CASSLLLNEQFF,TGTGCCAGCTCACTTCTCTTGAATGAGCAGTTCTTC
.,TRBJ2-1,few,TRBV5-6,CASRLTFTGTTRYNEQFF,TGTGCCAGCAGACTAACTTTCACCGGGACAACCCGTTACAATGAGCAGTTCTTC
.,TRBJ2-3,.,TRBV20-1,CSAGVGDTQYF,TGCAGTGCTGGGGTTGGAGATACGCAGTATTTT
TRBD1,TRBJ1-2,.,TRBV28,CASSLLGTGSTLYGYTF,TGTGCCAGCAGCCTCCTCGGGACAGGGAGTACCCTTTATGGCTACACCTTC
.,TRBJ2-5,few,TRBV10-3,CAISESGLGTKETQYF,TGTGCCATCAGTGAGTCTGGGTTGGGTACCAAAGAGACCCAGTACTTC
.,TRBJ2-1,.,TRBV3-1,CASSRTKLMAYNEQFF,TGTGCCAGCAGCCGAACTAAGCTGATGGCCTACAATGAGCAGTTCTTC
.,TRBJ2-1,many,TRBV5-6,CASSIRTPYNEQFF,TGTGCCAGCAGCATCAGAACTCCCTACAATGAGCAGTTCTTC
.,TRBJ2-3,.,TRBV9,CASSVLSERATDTQYF,TGTGCCAGCAGCGTGCTCTCAGAGAGGGCCACAGATACGCAGTATTTT
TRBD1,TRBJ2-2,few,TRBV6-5,CASSSLTGGNTGELFF,TGTGCCAGCAGTTCCCTGACAGGGGGGAACACCGGGGAGCTGTTTTTT
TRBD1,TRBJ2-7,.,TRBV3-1,CASSQASIRGTGVGEQYF,TGTGCCAGCAGCCAAGCTTCCATCCGGGGGACAGGGGTGGGCGAGCAGTACTTC
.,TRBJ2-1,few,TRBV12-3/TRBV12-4,CASSRDGAGYNEQFF,TGTGCCAGCTCCCGGGACGGGGCAGGCTACAATGAGCAGTTCTTC
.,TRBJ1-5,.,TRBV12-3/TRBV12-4,CASSFYDGNQPQHF,TGTGCCAGCAGTTTTTACGACGGCAATCAGCCCCAGCATTTT
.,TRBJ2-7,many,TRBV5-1,CASGDDTKPGRQYEQYF,TGCGCCAGTGGCGACGATACGAAACCGGGACGACAATACGAGCAGTACTTC
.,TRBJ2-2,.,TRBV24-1,CATSLGWELFF,TGTGCCACCAGTCTTGGTTGGGAGCTGTTTTTT
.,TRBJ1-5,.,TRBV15,CATSRGKSFMSNQPQHF,TGTGCCACCAGCAGAGGCAAATCATTTATGAGCAATCAGCCCCAGCATTTT
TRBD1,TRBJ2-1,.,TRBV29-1,CSAILLDRAEQFF,TGCAGCGCTATTTTACTAGACAGGGCCGAGCAGTTCTTC
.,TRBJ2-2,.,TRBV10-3,CAIRGTVDTGELFF,TGTGCCATCAGGGGGACGGTTGACACCGGGGAGCTGTTTTTT
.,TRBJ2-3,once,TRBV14,CASSHQGADTQYF,TGTGCCAGCAGCCACCAAGGGGCAGATACGCAGTATTTT
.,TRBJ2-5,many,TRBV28,CASSRSWGAQETQYF,TGTGCCAGCAGTCGATCATGGGGGGCCCAAGAGACCCAGTACTTC